What follows are 26 T cell receptor beta chains derived from one specimen sequenced in a study of T-cell reconstitution after alpha-beta-depleted transplantation in children (dated by TCRdb to 2016 to 2017). The library came from PCR. Instrument on record: Illumina HiSeq 2500. To normalize quantification of the TCRbeta repertoire, the TCR libraries were built with molecular barcoding that relied on unique molecular identifiers. TCRdb handled the public reads itself, with Q25 trimming in fastp and clone calling in MiXCR, and kept productive beta chains. Every CDR3 protein is listed once, alongside the most common genes and DNA of its rows. The sample records around 600,000 distinct CDR3 sequences, over 15% of which are singletons. 1.1% of the sample belongs to the ten largest clones. The sample consisted of PBMCs from the stem cell graft donor, taken from the stem cell graft. The receptors originated from a human donor who donated a stem cell graft to a child with acute myeloid leukemia.

This chain connects TRBV12-3 or TRBV12-4 to TRBJ1-1, with D perhaps matching TRBD1 (6 bases). The CDR3 covers 13 residues. The V and J ends lost 3 bases and 7 bases respectively, with 12 bases between them. The CDR3: CASSFGGAGEAFF. The DNA of the CDR3 is TGTGCCAGCAGTTTTGGGGGGGCTGGTGAAGCTTTCTTT.

This clonotype was picked up many times. This chain joins TRBV20-1 and TRBJ2-3; a weak D match, TRBD1 (6 bases). The CDR3 is made up of 18 amino acids. V was shortened by 1 base and J by 0 bases, with 20 bases between the two germline ends. Looked up from germline, CDR1 is DFQATT and CDR2 is SNEGSKA (reference sequence). CDR3 sequence reads: CSARAGQRDLFSTDTQYF. In nucleotides, the CDR3 is TGCAGTGCTAGAGCCGGACAGAGAGATCTTTTTAGCACAGATACGCAGTATTTT.

This clonotype appeared many times. The genes are TRBV20-1 and TRBJ2-3; TRBD2 is a possible D gene (5 bases). V was pared by 0 bases and J by 4 bases, with 11 bases between. Germline CDR1 reads DFQATT; CDR2 reads SNEGSKA (reference sequence). The CDR3 has 14 amino acids. The CDR3 sequence: CSAREGRPPDTQYF. In DNA, the CDR3 is TGCAGTGCTAGAGAGGGGAGACCGCCAGATACGCAGTATTTT.

This clonotype was counted a few times. The V call is TRBV7-2, the J call TRBJ2-1; no definite D call. Germline CDR1 SGHTA, CDR2 FQGNSA. Trimming removed 5 bases from V and 1 base from J, with 9 bases in between. CDR3 length: 14 amino acids. CDR3 in DNA: TGTGCCAGCAGCCGCGAGTTTTCCTACAATGAGCAGTTCTTC. This codes for CASSREFSYNEQFF.

This clonotype has at least ten counts. V is TRBV25-1 and J is TRBJ2-1; D unclear. Germline CDR1 and CDR2: MGHDK and SYGVNS. The V and J ends lost 6 bases and 2 bases respectively, with 11 bases between them. This CDR3 is 14 amino acids long. The CDR3 loop reads CASRKGPTYNEQFF. The CDR3 DNA follows: TGTGCCAGCAGGAAGGGCCCAACCTACAATGAGCAGTTCTTC.

This clonotype has just a few counts. The J gene is TRBJ2-3, the V gene TRBV20-1; TRBD2 is a possible D gene (7 bases). With 2 bases removed from V and 6 bases from J, the gap between germline ends came to 18 bases. CDR3 length equals 15 residues. The germline CDR1 and CDR2 sequences are DFQATT and SNEGSKA (reference sequence). The CDR3 DNA follows: TGCAGTGCTAGATCCCGGCGGGGGCTCGCGGATACGCAGTATTTT. Its protein is CSARSRRGLADTQYF.

This sequence joins TRBV6-1 and TRBJ2-7, with D maybe TRBD1 (5 bases). The CDR3 totals 13 residues. With 1 base removed from V and 4 bases from J, the gap between germline ends came to 8 bases. Germline V lookup: CDR1 MNHNS, CDR2 SASEGT. CDR3 residues: CASSEVRGYEQYF. The CDR3 bases are TGTGCCAGCAGTGAAGTTAGGGGTTACGAGCAGTACTTC.

The chain links TRBV7-2 to TRBJ2-4, with 7 bases lining up with TRBD2. Trimming at V came to 5 bases and at J to 0 bases, leaving 7 bases not matched to a gene. The CDR3 consists of 16 residues. CDR1 and CDR2 (germline): SGHTA, FQGNSA. CDR3 sequence: CASSSGISIAKNIQYF. CDR3 DNA: TGTGCCAGCAGCAGCGGGATTTCGATAGCCAAAAACATTCAGTACTTC.

The CDR3 bases are TGTGCCAGCAGCTATACAGGGGGCTCCTACAATGAGCAGTTCTTC. Its translation is CASSYTGGSYNEQFF. V gene TRBV7-3 combines with J gene TRBJ2-1, with 8 bases lining up with TRBD1. Germline V gives CDR1 SGHTA, CDR2 FQGTGA. The CDR3 spans 15 residues. V shed 4 bases, J shed 0 bases, and the junction held 2 bases outside the gene matches.

The sample holds many counts of this clonotype. The chain joins TRBV20-1 to TRBJ2-7; no firm D call. The CDR3 spans 12 residues. The V gene lost 3 bases and the J gene lost 6 bases, with 12 bases spanning the gap. Per germline, CDR1 DFQATT and CDR2 SNEGSKA (reference sequence). CDR3 DNA sequence: TGCAGTGCTAGGCCCCAGGATCGCGAGCAGTACTTC. Translating gives CSARPQDREQYF.

This clonotype was seen at least ten times. The chain employs TRBV12-3 or TRBV12-4 and TRBJ2-3; maybe TRBD1 (6 bases). CDR3 length equals 14 residues. The V and J ends lost 3 bases and 4 bases respectively, with 11 bases between them. The CDR3 coding sequence is TGTGCCAGCAGTTTGACAGGAAACCCAGATACGCAGTATTTT. It is translated as CASSLTGNPDTQYF.

This chain joins TRBV9 and TRBJ2-1; D is possibly TRBD2 (7 bases). V was cut by 0 bases and J by 3 bases, with 13 bases left in between. CDR1 is SGDLS, CDR2 YYNGEE, per germline. The CDR3 has 16 residues. The CDR3 nucleotides are TGTGCCAGCAGCGTAGAGGGGGGGGCGGGCTACAATGAGCAGTTCTTC. It translates to CASSVEGGAGYNEQFF.

The rearrangement joins TRBV11-1 to TRBJ1-3; D gene unclear. V lost 0 bases and J 0 bases, leaving 18 bases between the germline ends. The CDR3 contains 19 residues. CDR1 SGHAT and CDR2 FQDESV come from the germline V gene (reference sequence). CDR3 DNA: TGTGCCAGCAGCTTAGCTACGGTAACTGACGGTCACTCTGGAAACACCATATATTTT. This translates into CASSLATVTDGHSGNTIYF.

This clonotype was observed at least ten times. The rearrangement joins TRBV24-1 to TRBJ1-2; D gene ambiguous. Trimming stripped 0 bases from V and 5 bases from J, with 9 bases between. The CDR3 covers 14 residues. Germline CDR1 reads KGHDR; CDR2 reads SFDVKD. The CDR3 DNA reads as TGTGCCACCAGTGATTTGACCAGGCCTTATGGCTACACCTTC. Its translation: CATSDLTRPYGYTF.

This clonotype was counted only a few times. The chain couples TRBV12-3 or TRBV12-4 to TRBJ2-3; 11 bases fit TRBD2. The trim removed 5 bases at V and 4 bases at J, leaving 2 bases unmatched. The CDR3 sequence is 14 residues long. CDR3 sequence: CASSRLAGPDTQYF. DNA for the CDR3: TGTGCCAGCAGTCGACTAGCGGGGCCAGATACGCAGTATTTT.

The chain recombines TRBV7-6 with TRBJ2-3; tentative D call: TRBD2 (6 bases). With 5 bases removed from V and 3 bases from J, the gap between germline ends came to 15 bases. In germline, CDR1 is SGHVS, CDR2 FNYEAQ. The CDR3 sequence is 15 residues long. The CDR3 DNA follows: TGTGCCAGCAGCCAAACAGGAGGGAGGACAGATACGCAGTATTTT. Its protein product is CASSQTGGRTDTQYF. Full variable domain (remainder filled in from reference TRBV7-6 and TRBJ2-3): GAGVSQSPRYKVTKRGQDVALRCDPISGHVSLYWYRQALGQGPEFLTYFNYEAQQDKSGLPNDRFSAERPEGSISTLTIQRTEQRDSAMYRCASSQTGGRTDTQYFGPGTRLTVL.

This clonotype was seen a few times. The chain is built from TRBV11-3 and TRBJ2-2, with D perhaps matching TRBD2 (5 bases). The CDR3 spans 14 residues. With 6 bases removed from V and 6 bases from J, the gap between germline ends came to 14 bases. Germline CDR1 is SGHNT and CDR2 is YENEEA. CDR3 coding DNA: TGTGCCAGCAGTTATCTCACGGGGTCCGGGGAGCTGTTTTTT. It encodes CASSYLTGSGELFF.

This chain joins TRBV18 and TRBJ2-7; 9 bases align to TRBD1. The CDR3 runs 14 residues. Looked up from germline, CDR1 is KGHSH and CDR2 is LQKENI. The V gene end was trimmed by 2 bases and the J gene end by 5 bases; junction bases not matched to a gene: 4. The DNA for the CDR3 is TGTGCCAGCTCACCAGTGGACAGGGGCCACGAGCAGTACGTC. Translation gives CASSPVDRGHEQYV.

This clonotype came up a few times. This chain connects TRBV7-6 to TRBJ2-1, with D tentatively TRBD2 (6 bases). The CDR3 runs to 15 residues. The ends were cut back, 5 bases at V and 6 bases at J, with 17 bases in the middle. CDR1 is SGHVS, CDR2 FNYEAQ, per germline. CDR3 nucleotides: TGTGCCAGCAGCCGATGGCGGGAAAGACTCAATGAGCAGTTCTTC. It translates to CASSRWRERLNEQFF.

This clonotype has ten or more counts. The genes are TRBV25-1 and TRBJ2-1, with 9 bases lining up with TRBD2. CDR3 size: 16 residues. Germline CDR1 is MGHDK and CDR2 is SYGVNS. V trimming: 4 bases; J trimming: 4 bases; junction bases outside the gene matches: 8. The CDR3 nucleotides read TGTGCCAGCAGTGGAAGTGGTAGCGGGAGTTACAATGAGCAGTTCTTC. Its translation: CASSGSGSGSYNEQFF.

The V call is TRBV4-1, the J call TRBJ2-1; D gene uncertain. The V end lost 4 bases, the J end lost 5 bases, and 9 bases lay between the germline ends. This CDR3 comprises 13 residues. The germline CDR1 and CDR2 sequences are MGHRA and YSYEKL. CDR3 loop: CASSPMDHNEQFF. The CDR3 region has the DNA TGCGCCAGCAGCCCAATGGACCACAATGAGCAGTTCTTC.

The chain combines TRBV7-2 with TRBJ1-3; unclear D gene. Between the trimmed V and J ends, which lost 1 base and 2 bases, there was a span of 12 bases. This CDR3 has 16 residues. Germline V CDR1 and CDR2: SGHTA, FQGNSA. CDR3 in amino acids: CASSLGWVAAGNTIYF. CDR3 in DNA: TGTGCCAGCAGCTTAGGATGGGTCGCTGCTGGAAACACCATATATTTT.

The chain is built from TRBV7-2 and TRBJ2-1, with D tentatively TRBD1 (6 bases). This CDR3 has 15 residues. The V end was cut by 3 bases, the J end by 5 bases, with 14 bases between. Germline assignment: CDR1 SGHTA and CDR2 FQGNSA. Here the CDR3 reads CASSLLRGSDNEQFF. CDR3 DNA sequence: TGTGCCAGCAGCTTGCTGAGGGGGAGCGACAATGAGCAGTTCTTC.

This clonotype was detected ten times or more. The V gene is TRBV9, the J gene TRBJ1-5, with D tentatively TRBD1 (5 bases). Trimming left V 3 bases short and J 3 bases short, with 10 bases between. The V gene's germline CDR1 is SGDLS and CDR2 YYNGEE. CDR3 length: 14 amino acids. CDR3 in amino acids: CASSAGRDNQPQHF. In nucleotides, the CDR3 is TGTGCCAGCAGCGCGGGACGAGACAATCAGCCCCAGCATTTT.

This clonotype showed up many times. The rearrangement joins TRBV7-2 to TRBJ2-7, with a possible D match to TRBD1 (6 bases). Germline V gene data show CDR1 as SGHTA and CDR2 as FQGNSA. V lost 3 bases, J lost 3 bases, and 9 bases lay in between. This CDR3 contains 13 residues. This CDR3 is CASSFRTDYEQYF. For the CDR3, the DNA is TGTGCCAGCAGCTTCAGGACAGACTACGAGCAGTACTTC. Filled out from reference TRBV7-2 and TRBJ2-7, the complete variable domain reads GAGVSQSPSNKVTEKGKDVELRCDPISGHTALYWYRQSLGQGLEFLIYFQGNSAPDKSGLPSDRFSAERTGGSVSTLTIQRTQQEDSAVYLCASSFRTDYEQYFGPGTRLTVT.

This clonotype was detected many times. The rearrangement joins TRBV29-1 to TRBJ2-4; D possibly corresponds to TRBD2 (6 bases). Trimming shortened V by 4 bases and J by 5 bases, and 12 bases separated the two germline ends. CDR1 and CDR2 (germline): SQVTM, ANQGSEA. The CDR3 length is 13 residues. For the CDR3, the DNA is TGCAGCGTTGTGACGGGACTCGAAAACATTCAGTACTTC. Translating it yields CSVVTGLENIQYF.